These T cell receptor beta chains were read from a single sample in a study of blood T cell repertoires in COVID-19. This table comes from immunoSEQ multiplex PCR, and its TCRdb copy is limited to in-frame clones, with some not included. The sample gives about 130,000 clones, around 87% of which show up once; less than 4.5% is in the top ten. Specimen: peripheral blood. Every receptor here comes from a woman aged 55-70 years with acute or convalescent COVID-19. CDR3s include the opening cysteine and the closing phenylalanine or tryptophan. D genes are given only for firm matches. Part of the rows lack a size; the others show once, few, many or a class for expanded clones.

-,TRBJ2-5,-,TRBV5-1,CASRLSEETQYF,TGCGCCAGCAGGCTTTCGGAAGAGACCCAGTACTTC
-,TRBJ2-1,-,TRBV19,CASSKMSGNEQFF,TGTGCCAGTAGTAAAATGAGCGGGAATGAGCAGTTCTTC
-,TRBJ2-1,-,TRBV18,CASSQSGLSYNEQFF,TGTGCCAGCTCACAGAGCGGCCTCTCCTACAATGAGCAGTTCTTC
-,TRBJ2-5,-,TRBV5-1,CASSVGLARETQYF,TGCGCCAGCAGCGTCGGGCTAGCTCGAGAGACCCAGTACTTC
-,TRBJ1-1,-,TRBV5-1,CASSPSGGDTEAFF,TGCGCCAGCAGCCCGTCTGGAGGGGACACTGAAGCTTTCTTT
once,TRBJ2-1,TRBD1,TRBV19,CASRPWTGVNEQFF,TGTGCCAGTAGACCCTGGACAGGGGTGAATGAGCAGTTCTTC
-,TRBJ1-6,-,TRBV18,CASSVRTGGSYNSPLHF,TGTGCCAGCTCAGTTCGGACGGGGGGCTCCTATAATTCACCCCTCCACTTT
once,TRBJ1-1,-,TRBV9,CASSVGAVTEAFF,TGTGCCAGCAGCGTAGGGGCAGTCACTGAAGCTTTCTTT
-,TRBJ2-3,-,TRBV11-3,CASSSFVTGRTDTQYF,TGTGCCAGCAGCTCCTTTGTTACAGGGCGGACAGATACGCAGTATTTT
-,TRBJ1-5,TRBD1,TRBV2,CASSRDRGSNQPQHF,TGTGCCAGCAGTAGGGACAGGGGCAGCAATCAGCCCCAGCATTTT
-,TRBJ2-5,-,TRBV3-1/TRBV3-2,CASSTVGETQYF,TGTGCCAGCAGTACAGTAGGAGAGACCCAGTACTTC
-,TRBJ1-3,-,TRBV3-1/TRBV3-2,CASSQVEGVPGNTIYF,TGTGCCAGCAGCCAAGTAGAGGGGGTGCCTGGAAACACCATATATTTT
-,TRBJ1-5,-,TRBV7-2,CASSVRSNQPQHF,TGTGCCAGCAGCGTGAGGAGCAATCAGCCCCAGCATTTT
-,TRBJ1-4,-,TRBV19,CASSIGGNREKLFF,TGTGCCAGTAGTATTGGTGGAAACAGGGAGAAACTGTTTTTT
-,TRBJ2-7,TRBD2,TRBV7-9,CATSGRRYEQYF,TGTGCCACCAGCGGGAGACGGTACGAGCAGTACTTC
-,TRBJ1-2,-,TRBV20-1,CSASFPGNYGYTF,TGCAGTGCTAGTTTCCCAGGGAACTATGGCTACACCTTC
-,TRBJ2-5,-,TRBV12-3/TRBV12-4,CASTRTQETQYF,TGTGCCAGCACCCGGACTCAAGAGACCCAGTACTTC
-,TRBJ2-5,TRBD1,TRBV24-1,CATSDPTGDQETQYF,TGTGCCACCAGTGATCCTACAGGGGACCAAGAGACCCAGTACTTC
-,TRBJ2-1,TRBD1,TRBV15,CATSRTGTDLNEQFF,TGTGCCACCAGCAGAACCGGGACAGACCTTAATGAGCAGTTCTTC
-,TRBJ1-1,-,TRBV5-1,CASSLAKGDQNTEAFF,TGCGCCAGCAGCTTGGCCAAGGGGGACCAAAACACTGAAGCTTTCTTT
-,TRBJ1-2,TRBD1,TRBV5-4,CASSSRTGSNYGYTF,TGTGCCAGCAGCTCTCGGACAGGGTCTAACTATGGCTACACCTTC
-,TRBJ1-5,-,TRBV3-1/TRBV3-2,CASSQEGGNQPQHF,TGTGCCAGCAGCCAAGAGGGCGGCAATCAGCCCCAGCATTTT
few,TRBJ1-1,-,TRBV19,CASSIVGTHTEAFF,TGTGCCAGTAGTATAGTGGGGACACACACTGAAGCTTTCTTT
-,TRBJ1-5,-,TRBV5-6,CASSFRGASNQPQHF,TGTGCCAGCAGCTTCAGGGGCGCGAGCAATCAGCCCCAGCATTTT
-,TRBJ1-6,TRBD1,TRBV3-1/TRBV3-2,CASSPYSGQGSFSPLHF,TGTGCCAGCAGCCCCTATTCGGGACAGGGTAGTTTTTCACCCCTCCACTTT
-,TRBJ2-1,TRBD2,TRBV6-5,CASSYSGRSYNEQFF,TGTGCCAGCAGTTACAGCGGGAGATCCTACAATGAGCAGTTCTTC
-,TRBJ1-3,TRBD1,TRBV6-1,CASSDRGGNTIYF,TGTGCCAGCAGTGACAGGGGGGGAAACACCATATATTTT